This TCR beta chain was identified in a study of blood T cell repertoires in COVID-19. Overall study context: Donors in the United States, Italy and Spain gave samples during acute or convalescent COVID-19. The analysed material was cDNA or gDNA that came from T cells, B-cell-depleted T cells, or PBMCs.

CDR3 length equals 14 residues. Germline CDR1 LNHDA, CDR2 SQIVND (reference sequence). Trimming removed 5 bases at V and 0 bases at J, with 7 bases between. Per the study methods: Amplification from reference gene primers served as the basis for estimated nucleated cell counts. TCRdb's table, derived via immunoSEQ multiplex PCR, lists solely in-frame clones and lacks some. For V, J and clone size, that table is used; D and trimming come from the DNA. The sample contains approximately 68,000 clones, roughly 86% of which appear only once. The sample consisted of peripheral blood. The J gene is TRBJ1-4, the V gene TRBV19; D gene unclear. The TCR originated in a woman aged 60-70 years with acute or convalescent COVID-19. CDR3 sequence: CASSLLSTNEKLFF. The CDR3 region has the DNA TGTGCCAGTAGTCTTTTGTCAACTAATGAAAAACTGTTTTTT. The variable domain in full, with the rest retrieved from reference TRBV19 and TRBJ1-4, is DGGITQSPKYLFRKEGQNVTLSCEQNLNHDAMYWYRQDPGQGLRLIYYSQIVNDFQKGDIAEGYSVSREKKESFPLTVTSAQKNPTAFYLCASSLLSTNEKLFFGSGTQLSVL.